This is a list of T cell receptor beta chains from one sample in a study of human T cells and chemical hapten exposure. TCRdb passed the RACE reads through MiXCR, listing each CDR3 protein once. The data hold under 400,000 distinct CDR3 sequences, with 4.5% to 6% observed a single time. The sequenced sample was whole blood, obtained in connection with sensitization to the hapten diphenylcyclopropenone (DPC). The receptors were gathered from a woman between 45 and 65 years old with alopecia areata. Some clones in this sample may be carry-over from other donors' samples. Each CDR3 is given with its conserved first and last residue. The order of the fields is J gene, clone size, D gene, V gene, CDR3 DNA, CDR3 protein. D genes are given only for firm matches. Clone size is shown for a subset of rows, as once, few, many or a class of expanded clone.

>TRBJ2-5|many|.|TRBV30
TGTGCCTGGAGCACTGAGGTGGCGCAAGAGACCCAGTACTTC
CAWSTEVAQETQYF
>TRBJ2-1|few|TRBD2|TRBV5-1
TGCGCCAGCAGCTTGGCAGCGGGACTTTACAATGAGCAGTTCTTC
CASSLAAGLYNEQFF
>TRBJ2-5|.|.|TRBV7-2
TGTGCCAGCAGCTTACAAGGGTTACTCCAAGAGACCCAGTACTTC
CASSLQGLLQETQYF
>TRBJ2-3|many|.|TRBV2
TGTGCCAGCAGTGAACCTCGACTACCCAGCACAGATACGCAGTATTTT
CASSEPRLPSTDTQYF
>TRBJ2-3|few|TRBD2|TRBV12-3/TRBV12-4
TGTGCCAGCAGGGTTAGCGGGGGCCGCACAGATACGCAGTATTTT
CASRVSGGRTDTQYF
>TRBJ1-5|.|TRBD1|TRBV12-3/TRBV12-4
TGTGCCAGCAGTGCGGCAGGGGGCAACAATCAGCCCCAGCATTTT
CASSAAGGNNQPQHF
>TRBJ1-4|many|.|TRBV27
TGTGCCAGCAGGCAGGGGAATGAAAAACTGTTTTTT
CASRQGNEKLFF
>TRBJ2-1|few|TRBD2|TRBV6-2/TRBV6-3
TGTGCCAGCAGGGGGACTACTTACAATGAGCAGTTCTTC
CASRGTTYNEQFF
>TRBJ1-4|few|.|TRBV5-1
TGCGCCAGCGGAGCAGGACAGCTTTCTAATGAAAAACTGTTTTTT
CASGAGQLSNEKLFF
>TRBJ2-3|few|TRBD2|TRBV6-1
TGTGCCAGCAGTGAAAAGCGGGAGGGCCGATCCGATACGCAGTATTTT
CASSEKREGRSDTQYF
>TRBJ2-3|few|.|TRBV27
TGTGCCAGCAGACCAGCGACTAGCACAGATACGCAGTATTTT
CASRPATSTDTQYF
>TRBJ2-5|.|.|TRBV30
TGTGCCTGGAGTAGGGTAGCCGGGGAGACCCAGTACTTC
CAWSRVAGETQYF
>TRBJ2-7|many|.|TRBV20-1
TGCAGTGCTAGACCTGGGACAAGCCACGAGCAGTACTTC
CSARPGTSHEQYF
>TRBJ2-1|few|TRBD2|TRBV7-2
TGTGCCAGCAGCTTAGACCTCTCCGCGGGGGGCTACAATGAGCAGTTCTTC
CASSLDLSAGGYNEQFF
>TRBJ2-7|.|.|TRBV6-2/TRBV6-3
TGTGCCAGCAGTTACAGAGGGGCCCCCTACGAGCAGTACTTC
CASSYRGAPYEQYF
>TRBJ1-2|few|.|TRBV12-3/TRBV12-4
TGTGCCAGCAGTTTTGAGGGTGAGAACTATGGCTACACCTTC
CASSFEGENYGYTF
>TRBJ2-3|many|.|TRBV7-9
TGTGCCAGCAGCTCGTATACAGGGGAGGCAGATACGCAGTATTTT
CASSSYTGEADTQYF
>TRBJ2-3|many|.|TRBV30
TGTGCCTGGAGTCCCCAGCGGGATACGCAGTATTTT
CAWSPQRDTQYF
>TRBJ1-5|few|.|TRBV6-2/TRBV6-3
TGTGCCAGCAGTTTCGACAGTCAGCCCCAGCATTTT
CASSFDSQPQHF
>TRBJ2-7|many|TRBD1|TRBV28
TGTGCCAGCATGAGCCGGGACAGCTACGAGCAGTACTTC
CASMSRDSYEQYF
>TRBJ2-7|few|.|TRBV30
TGTGCCTGGATTCCCGGAATAGGAGGGCCTTACGAGCAGTACTTC
CAWIPGIGGPYEQYF
>TRBJ2-1|many|.|TRBV19
TGTGCCAGTAGTATAGGGGGTACCTACAATGAGCAGTTCTTC
CASSIGGTYNEQFF
>TRBJ2-1|many|.|TRBV4-2
TGTGCCAGCAGCCAAGTAGTAGGTGGAGGTGAGCAGTTCTTC
CASSQVVGGGEQFF
>TRBJ2-3|.|.|TRBV11-1
TGTGCCAGCAGCTACCCATTGTGGGGTCCAACCCCTAGCACAGATACGCAGTATTTT
CASSYPLWGPTPSTDTQYF
>TRBJ2-7|many|.|TRBV15
TGTGCCACCAGCAGTCAAACACGGGACGAGCAGTACTTC
CATSSQTRDEQYF
>TRBJ2-3|many|TRBD1|TRBV2
TGTGCCAGCAGTGCTGCCGGGACAGGGGAATATACGCAGTATTTT
CASSAAGTGEYTQYF
>TRBJ2-3|many|.|TRBV4-2
TGTGCCAGCCGCAACGTCCCCGGAGATACGCAGTATTTT
CASRNVPGDTQYF
>TRBJ2-7|many|.|TRBV28
TGTGCCAGCAGTCCATCAATCCACGAGCAGTACTTC
CASSPSIHEQYF
>TRBJ2-7|.|.|TRBV28
TGTGCCAGCAGTTTGGCCCGGGTGACCTACGAGCAGTACTTC
CASSLARVTYEQYF
>TRBJ2-1|many|TRBD1|TRBV29-1
TGCAGCGCCGCCGGACAGGGGGGGGATGAGCAGTTCTTC
CSAAGQGGDEQFF
>TRBJ1-4|many|.|TRBV6-5
TGTGCCAGCAAGGGATTCCTAAATGAAAAACTGTTTTTT
CASKGFLNEKLFF
>TRBJ2-7|few|TRBD2|TRBV20-1
TGCAGTGCTAGAGATATCAGCCTAGCGGGGTACGAGCAGTACTTC
CSARDISLAGYEQYF
>TRBJ2-3|few|.|TRBV6-2/TRBV6-3
TGTGCCAGCAGTTCCCTAGCGCTGAGCACAGATACGCAGTATTTT
CASSSLALSTDTQYF
>TRBJ2-2|few|.|TRBV5-1
TGCGCCAGCAGCTTCCCCGACGGATTTCGCACCGGGGAGCTGTTTTTT
CASSFPDGFRTGELFF
>TRBJ2-3|few|.|TRBV4-2
TGTGCCAGCAGCCAAGAATATCTGGTAGATACGCAGTATTTT
CASSQEYLVDTQYF
>TRBJ2-5|many|.|TRBV6-6
TGTGCCAGCAGTTACTCGTACGGGGTGGAGACCCAGTACTTC
CASSYSYGVETQYF
>TRBJ1-5|many|.|TRBV6-5
TGTGCCAGCAGCTATGGGCCCGGAGCGGGGCAGCCCCAGCATTTT
CASSYGPGAGQPQHF
>TRBJ2-5|many|TRBD1|TRBV16
TGTGCCAGCAGCCCCGGACAGGGGATCGAGACCCAGTACTTC
CASSPGQGIETQYF
>TRBJ2-7|few|TRBD2|TRBV12-3/TRBV12-4
TGTGCCAGCAGTATAGCCGGGACTAGGGGCGAGCAGTACTTC
CASSIAGTRGEQYF
>TRBJ1-1|.|.|TRBV2
TGTGCCAGCAGCGCGCAGATCATGAACACTGAAGCTTTCTTT
CASSAQIMNTEAFF
>TRBJ2-4|many|TRBD2|TRBV12-3/TRBV12-4
TGTGCCAGCAGTTCCCGGCTAGCGGGGATAGCCAAAAACATTCAGTACTTC
CASSSRLAGIAKNIQYF